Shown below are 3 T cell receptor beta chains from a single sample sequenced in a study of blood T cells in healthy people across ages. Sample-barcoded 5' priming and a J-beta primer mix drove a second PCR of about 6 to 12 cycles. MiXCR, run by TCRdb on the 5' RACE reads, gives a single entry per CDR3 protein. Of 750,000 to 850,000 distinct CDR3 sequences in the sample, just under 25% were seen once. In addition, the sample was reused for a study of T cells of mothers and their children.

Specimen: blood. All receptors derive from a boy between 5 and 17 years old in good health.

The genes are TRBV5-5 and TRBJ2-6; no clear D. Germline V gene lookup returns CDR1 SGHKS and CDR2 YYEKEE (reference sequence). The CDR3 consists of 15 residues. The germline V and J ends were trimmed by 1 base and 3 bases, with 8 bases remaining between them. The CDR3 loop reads CASSLFTFGANVLTF. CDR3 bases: TGTGCCAGCAGCTTGTTTACGTTTGGGGCCAACGTCCTGACTTTC.

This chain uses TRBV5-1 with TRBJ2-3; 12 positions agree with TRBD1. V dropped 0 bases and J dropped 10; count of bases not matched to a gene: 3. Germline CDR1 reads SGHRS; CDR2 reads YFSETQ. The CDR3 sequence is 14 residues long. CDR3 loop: CASSLEGQGAAQYF. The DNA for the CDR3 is TGCGCCAGCAGCTTGGAGGGACAGGGGGCGGCGCAGTATTTT.

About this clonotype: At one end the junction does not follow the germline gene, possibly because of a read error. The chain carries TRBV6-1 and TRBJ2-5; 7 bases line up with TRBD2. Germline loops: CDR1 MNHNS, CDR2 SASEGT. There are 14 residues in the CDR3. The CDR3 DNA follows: TGTGCCAGCAGTGATTGGGGAGGGGAAAATGAGCGGTTCTTC. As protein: CASSDWGGENERFF.